Sequencing of this TCR beta chain was carried out in a study of blood T cell repertoires in COVID-19. CDR3 length: 15 residues. V trimming: 1 base; J trimming: 5 bases; junction bases outside the gene matches: 8. Germline CDR1 is LGHDT and CDR2 is YNNKEL (reference sequence). Generated by immunoSEQ multiplex PCR, the TCRdb table keeps only in-frame clones and is missing some. The sample shows about 250,000 clones, 75% to 90% of them seen only once. This sequence joins TRBV3-1 (or the pseudogene TRBV3-2) and TRBJ2-7; 7 positions match TRBD2. The receptor was derived from a woman in her 40s who had recovered from COVID-19. The sequencing sample was made of peripheral blood. The CDR3 region is CASSQAGSGTNEQYF. For the CDR3, the DNA is TGTGCCAGCAGCCAAGCCGGGAGCGGGACCAACGAGCAGTACTTC.